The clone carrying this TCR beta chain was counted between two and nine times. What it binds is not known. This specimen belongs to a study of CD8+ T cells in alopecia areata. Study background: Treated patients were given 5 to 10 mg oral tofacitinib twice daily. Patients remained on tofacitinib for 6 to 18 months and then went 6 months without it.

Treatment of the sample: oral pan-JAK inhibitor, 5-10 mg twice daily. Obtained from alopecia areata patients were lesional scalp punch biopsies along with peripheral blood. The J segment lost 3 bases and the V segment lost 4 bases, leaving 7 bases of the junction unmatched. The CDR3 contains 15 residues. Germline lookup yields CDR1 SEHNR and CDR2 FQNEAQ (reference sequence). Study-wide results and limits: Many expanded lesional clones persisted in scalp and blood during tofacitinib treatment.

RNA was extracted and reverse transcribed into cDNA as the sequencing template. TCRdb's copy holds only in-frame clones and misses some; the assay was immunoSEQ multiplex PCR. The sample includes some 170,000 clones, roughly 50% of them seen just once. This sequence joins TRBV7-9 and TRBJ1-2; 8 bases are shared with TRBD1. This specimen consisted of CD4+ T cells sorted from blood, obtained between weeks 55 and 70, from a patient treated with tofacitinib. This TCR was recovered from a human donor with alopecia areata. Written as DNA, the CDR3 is TGTGCCAGCAGCTCAGCGACAGGGGAGGACTATGGCTACACCTTC. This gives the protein CASSSATGEDYGYTF.